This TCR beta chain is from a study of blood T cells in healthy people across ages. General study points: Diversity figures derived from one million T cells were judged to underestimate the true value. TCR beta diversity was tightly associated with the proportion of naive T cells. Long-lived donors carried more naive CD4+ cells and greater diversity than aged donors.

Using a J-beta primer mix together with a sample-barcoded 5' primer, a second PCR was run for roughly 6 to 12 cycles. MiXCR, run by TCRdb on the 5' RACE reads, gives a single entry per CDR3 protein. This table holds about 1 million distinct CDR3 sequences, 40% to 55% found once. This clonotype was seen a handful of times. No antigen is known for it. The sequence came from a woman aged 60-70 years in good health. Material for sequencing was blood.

Written as DNA, the CDR3 is TGTGCCAGCAGCTCGCCTAGCGGGAGGGCTCCCTACGAGCAGTACTTC. Amino acid sequence: CASSSPSGRAPYEQYF. The V and J genes are TRBV11-2 and TRBJ2-7; 12 bases align to TRBD2. This CDR3 has 16 residues. Germline V gene data show CDR1 as SGHAT and CDR2 as FQNNGV. The J segment lost 2 bases and the V segment lost 4 bases, leaving 6 bases of the junction unmatched.